Listed below are T cell receptor beta chains from one sample, sequenced in a study of T cells in Graves' hyperthyroidism and ophthalmopathy. TCRdb analysed the multiplex PCR reads with MiXCR anew, one entry per CDR3 protein. Of more than 500,000 distinct CDR3 sequences in the sample, around 15% were seen once. The specimen was blood. The receptor source for this set is a woman between 40 and 55 years old with Graves' hyperthyroidism. Both conserved end residues are part of each CDR3. A D gene is named only where the DNA matches it firmly. Expanded clones are given a class, and other clones once, few, many or no size at all.

.	TRBJ1-4	many	TRBV7-9	CASSLDAGEKLFF	TGTGCCAGCAGCTTAGACGCTGGCGAAAAACTGTTTTTT
.	TRBJ2-7	.	TRBV7-9	CASSPSANQAYEQYF	TGTGCCAGCAGCCCGTCGGCCAACCAAGCCTACGAGCAGTACTTC
TRBD2	TRBJ2-1	.	TRBV7-2	CASSPGTSGGVYNEQFF	TGTGCCAGCAGCCCCGGGACTAGCGGAGGCGTATACAATGAGCAGTTCTTC
.	TRBJ1-2	few	TRBV19	CASSLYREEDGYTF	TGTGCCAGTAGTTTATACAGGGAGGAGGATGGCTACACCTTC
TRBD1	TRBJ2-5	many	TRBV7-8	CASSSSQGYQETQYF	TGTGCCAGCAGCTCCTCACAGGGGTACCAAGAGACCCAGTACTTC
.	TRBJ2-2	many	TRBV7-2	CASSLQGELFF	TGTGCCAGCAGCTTACAGGGGGAGCTGTTTTTT
TRBD2	TRBJ2-7	many	TRBV20-1	CSAEDRIRGLAGYEQYF	TGCAGTGCCGAAGACAGGATCCGGGGACTAGCGGGCTACGAGCAGTACTTC
.	TRBJ2-7	many	TRBV7-8	CASSFLADSYEQYF	TGTGCCAGCAGCTTCCTGGCGGACTCCTACGAGCAGTACTTC
TRBD2	TRBJ2-2	.	TRBV30	CAWTSGRAGGTGELFF	TGTGCCTGGACTAGCGGGAGGGCCGGGGGCACCGGGGAGCTGTTTTTT
.	TRBJ1-1	.	TRBV9	CASSVSRTNTEAFF	TGTGCCAGCAGCGTCTCCAGGACGAACACTGAAGCTTTCTTT
.	TRBJ1-2	few	TRBV9	CASSGGQANYGYTF	TGTGCCAGCAGCGGCGGTCAAGCTAACTATGGCTACACCTTC
TRBD1	TRBJ1-3	.	TRBV9	CASSPRQGLGNTIYF	TGTGCCAGCAGCCCCCGACAGGGCTTAGGAAACACCATATATTTT
.	TRBJ2-3	many	TRBV20-1	CSARIDSTDTQYF	TGCAGTGCTAGAATAGATAGCACAGATACGCAGTATTTT
.	TRBJ1-3	many	TRBV5-1	CASSPTMSSGNTIYF	TGCGCCAGCAGCCCGACAATGAGCTCTGGAAACACCATATATTTT
.	TRBJ2-5	.	TRBV7-9	CASSRESGETQYF	TGTGCCAGCAGCCGAGAGTCGGGGGAGACCCAGTACTTC
TRBD2	TRBJ2-1	few	TRBV19	CASSPSGLASPPRYNEQFF	TGTGCCAGTAGCCCCTCGGGACTAGCATCCCCCCCGCGCTACAATGAGCAGTTCTTC
.	TRBJ2-2	few	TRBV20-1	CSARVTNEHLYTGELFF	TGCAGTGCTAGAGTGACGAACGAACACCTTTACACCGGGGAGCTGTTTTTT
TRBD2	TRBJ2-3	few	TRBV7-9	CASSLDSGSADTQYF	TGTGCCAGCAGCTTAGATAGCGGGAGTGCAGATACGCAGTATTTT
TRBD2	TRBJ2-7	many	TRBV28	CASSDGRASYYEQYF	TGTGCCAGCAGCGACGGGAGGGCCTCGTATTACGAGCAGTACTTC
.	TRBJ1-1	many	TRBV12-3/TRBV12-4	CASSSLGEEAFF	TGTGCCAGCAGTTCTCTTGGCGAAGAAGCTTTCTTT